One and the same sample provided the 12 T cell receptor beta chains below, sequenced in a study of blood T cell repertoires in COVID-19. Libraries were prepared by immunoSEQ multiplex PCR; TCRdb keeps only in-frame clonotypes and omits some of them. The table lists a few hundred thousand clones, about 90% of them singletons. The sample consisted of peripheral blood. The origin of the receptors is a person under 35 with COVID-19, enrolled during active disease.

The chain couples TRBV29-1 to TRBJ2-1; 8 bases match TRBD2. This CDR3 contains 15 residues. In germline, CDR1 is SQVTM, CDR2 ANQGSEA. J lost 1 base, V lost 5 bases, and 7 bases had no gene match. The CDR3 spells CSVRGLGGSYNEQFF. The CDR3 DNA reads as TGCAGCGTTAGGGGACTAGGCGGTTCCTACAATGAGCAGTTCTTC.

The V gene is TRBV9, the J gene TRBJ2-3; 7 nucleotides agree with TRBD1. V shed 3 bases, J shed 1 base, and the junction held 8 bases outside the gene matches. The CDR3 spans 16 residues. Germline CDR1 SGDLS, CDR2 YYNGEE. DNA of the CDR3: TGTGCCAGCAGCGAGACCGGGACAGCCCGCACAGATACGCAGTATTTT. The encoded protein is CASSETGTARTDTQYF.

The rearrangement links TRBV6-5 to TRBJ2-5; perhaps TRBD1 as D (5 bases). CDR1 is MNHEY and CDR2 is SVGAGI in the germline V gene. V was trimmed by 0 bases and J by 1 base, leaving 9 bases between them. The CDR3 contains 15 residues. CDR3 loop: CASSYSTEPQETQYF. In DNA, the CDR3 is TGTGCCAGCAGTTACTCGACAGAACCCCAAGAGACCCAGTACTTC.

This sequence joins TRBV7-8 and TRBJ2-5; 8 bases are a match to TRBD1. Germline CDR1 reads SGHVS; CDR2 reads FQNEAQ. This CDR3 contains 14 residues. J was trimmed by 7 bases and V by 3 bases; bases with no gene match: 7. The CDR3 nucleotides are TGTGCCAGCAGCTTGGTCCAGGGGGCTCGGACCCAGTACTTC. It codes for CASSLVQGARTQYF.

V usage is TRBV9 and J usage is TRBJ2-7; 8 positions agree with TRBD1. The germline gives CDR1 SGDLS, CDR2 YYNGEE. V gave up 7 bases and J gave up 3 bases; unmatched junction bases: 6. The CDR3 covers 13 residues. CDR3 coding DNA: TGTGCCAGCGACCCAGGGACAGGCTACGAGCAGTACTTC. This gives the protein CASDPGTGYEQYF. The variable domain in full, with the rest retrieved from reference TRBV9 and TRBJ2-7, is DSGVTQTPKHLITATGQRVTLRCSPRSGDLSVYWYQQSLDQGLQFLIQYYNGEERAKGNILERFSAQQFPDLHSELNLSSLELGDSALYFCASDPGTGYEQYFGPGTRLTVT.

The chain is built from TRBV28 and TRBJ1-2; TRBD1 aligns across 7 bases. The V segment lost 2 bases and the J segment 7 bases; nucleotides outside the gene matches: 13. The CDR3 contains 16 residues. From germline, CDR1 is MDHEN and CDR2 SYDVKM. CDR3 DNA sequence: TGTGCCAGCAGTTTACTAGGAGGGACAGTCACGCTTGGCTACACCTTC. It encodes CASSLLGGTVTLGYTF.

This clone showed up just once. This rearrangement joins TRBV6-1 to TRBJ2-5; 7 positions match TRBD1. The CDR3 spans 16 residues. Germline CDR1 reads MNHNS; CDR2 reads SASEGT. Losses at the gene ends were 1 base for V and 3 bases for J; bases not matched to a gene: 8. CDR3 DNA sequence: TGTGCCAGCAGTGAAGATGGAAGGGGGCGAGAAGAGACCCAGTACTTC. Its translation: CASSEDGRGREETQYF.

J is TRBJ2-7 and V is TRBV2; 7 bases line up with TRBD1. Losses at the gene ends were 9 bases for V and 2 bases for J; bases not matched to a gene: 4. Germline V gives CDR1 SNHLY, CDR2 FYNNEI. The CDR3 length is 12 residues. CDR3 nucleotide sequence: TGTGCCAGTGGGGACAGAACCTACGAGCAGTACTTC. It is translated as CASGDRTYEQYF.

The chain carries TRBV6-5 and TRBJ1-1; D not resolved. Looked up from germline, CDR1 is MNHEY and CDR2 is SVGAGI. There are 14 residues in the CDR3. V was pared by 2 bases and J by 1 base, with 8 bases between. CDR3 protein: CASSYRVPNTEAFF. In DNA, the CDR3 is TGTGCCAGCAGTTACCGGGTTCCGAACACTGAAGCTTTCTTT.

V gene TRBV14 combines with J gene TRBJ2-1; TRBD2 matches 7 bases. V was pared by 0 bases and J by 6 bases, with 5 bases of the junction left unmatched. This CDR3 has 15 amino acids. The V gene's germline CDR1 is SGHDN and CDR2 FVKESK. CDR3 sequence (DNA): TGTGCCAGCAGCCAAGAAAGGACGGGAGGCAATGAGCAGTTCTTC. Encoded protein: CASSQERTGGNEQFF.

The genes are TRBV5-1 and TRBJ1-2, with a weak D call TRBD1 (5 bases). This CDR3 is 11 amino acids long. CDR1 and CDR2 (germline): SGHRS, YFSETQ. The V gene lost 6 bases and the J gene lost 9 bases, with 12 bases spanning the gap. The CDR3 coding sequence is TGCGCCAGCAAAAACGGGGGTAGCTACACCTTC. Encoded protein: CASKNGGSYTF.

The DNA of the CDR3 is TGCAGCGTCGCGGGACAGTGGAAGGGCTCCTACAATGAGCAGTTCTTC. Translation: CSVAGQWKGSYNEQFF. The J gene is TRBJ2-1, the V gene TRBV29-1; D is possibly TRBD1 (7 bases). The CDR3 length is 16 residues. Trimming pared 6 bases from V and 0 bases from J, leaving 18 bases between. Germline values: CDR1 SQVTM, CDR2 ANQGSEA.